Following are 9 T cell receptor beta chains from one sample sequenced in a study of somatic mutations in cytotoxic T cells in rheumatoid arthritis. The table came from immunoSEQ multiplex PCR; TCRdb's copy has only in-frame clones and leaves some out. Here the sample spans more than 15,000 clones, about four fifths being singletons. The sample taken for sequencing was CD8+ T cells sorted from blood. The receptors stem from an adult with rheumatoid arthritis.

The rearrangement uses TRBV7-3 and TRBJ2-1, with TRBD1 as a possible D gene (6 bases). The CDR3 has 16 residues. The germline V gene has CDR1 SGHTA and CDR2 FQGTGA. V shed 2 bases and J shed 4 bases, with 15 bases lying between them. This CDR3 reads CASSLLRGSSYNEQFF. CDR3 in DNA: TGTGCCAGCAGCTTATTGAGGGGGAGCTCGTACAATGAGCAGTTCTTC.

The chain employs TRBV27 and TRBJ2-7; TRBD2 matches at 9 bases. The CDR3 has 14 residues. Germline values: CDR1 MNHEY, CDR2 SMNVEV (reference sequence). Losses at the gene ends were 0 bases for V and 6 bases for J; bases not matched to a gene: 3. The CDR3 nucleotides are TGTGCCAGCAGTTTATCAGCGGGGGGCATCGAGCAGTACTTC. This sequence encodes CASSLSAGGIEQYF.

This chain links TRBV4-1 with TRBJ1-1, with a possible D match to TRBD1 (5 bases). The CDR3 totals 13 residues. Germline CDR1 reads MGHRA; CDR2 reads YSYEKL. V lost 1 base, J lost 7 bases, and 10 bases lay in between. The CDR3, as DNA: TGCGCCAGCAGCCAAGGGACACACTTTGAAGCTTTCTTT. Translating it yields CASSQGTHFEAFF.

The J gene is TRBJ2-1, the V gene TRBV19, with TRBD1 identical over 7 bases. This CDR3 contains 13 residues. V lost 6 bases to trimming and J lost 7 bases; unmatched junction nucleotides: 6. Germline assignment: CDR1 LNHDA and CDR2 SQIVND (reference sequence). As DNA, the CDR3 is TGTGCCAGTAGCATGGACAGGAGAAATGAGCAGTTCTTC. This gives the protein CASSMDRRNEQFF.

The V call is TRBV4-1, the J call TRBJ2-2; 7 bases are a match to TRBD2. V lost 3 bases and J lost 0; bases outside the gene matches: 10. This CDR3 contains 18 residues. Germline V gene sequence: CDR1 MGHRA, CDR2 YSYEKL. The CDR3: CASSHRREGRSNTGELFF. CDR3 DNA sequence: TGCGCCAGCAGCCATAGAAGGGAGGGACGATCGAACACCGGGGAGCTGTTTTTT.

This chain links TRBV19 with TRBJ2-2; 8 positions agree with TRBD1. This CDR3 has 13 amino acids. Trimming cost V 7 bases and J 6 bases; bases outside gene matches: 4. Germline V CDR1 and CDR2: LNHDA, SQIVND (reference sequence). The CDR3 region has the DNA TGTGCCAGTAATCCGGGACAGGCCGGGGAGCTGTTTTTT. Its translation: CASNPGQAGELFF.

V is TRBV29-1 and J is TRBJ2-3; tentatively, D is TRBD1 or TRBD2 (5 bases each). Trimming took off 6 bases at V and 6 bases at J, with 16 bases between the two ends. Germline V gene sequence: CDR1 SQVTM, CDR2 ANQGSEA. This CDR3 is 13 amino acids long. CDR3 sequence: CSVPGPRSDTQYF. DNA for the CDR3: TGCAGCGTCCCGGGACCCCGTTCGGATACGCAGTATTTT.

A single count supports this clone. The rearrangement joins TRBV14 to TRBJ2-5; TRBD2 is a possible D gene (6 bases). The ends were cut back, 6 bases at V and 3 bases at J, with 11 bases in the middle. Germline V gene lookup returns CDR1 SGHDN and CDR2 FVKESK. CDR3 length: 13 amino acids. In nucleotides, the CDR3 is TGTGCCAGCAGACGGACTATGAAAGAGACCCAGTACTTC. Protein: CASRRTMKETQYF.

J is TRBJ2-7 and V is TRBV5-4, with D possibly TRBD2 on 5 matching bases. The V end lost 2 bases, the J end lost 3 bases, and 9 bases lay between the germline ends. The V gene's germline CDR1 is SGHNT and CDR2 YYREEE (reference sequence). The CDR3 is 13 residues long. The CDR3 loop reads CASSLVASYEQYF. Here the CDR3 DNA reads TGTGCCAGCAGCTTAGTAGCGAGCTACGAGCAGTACTTC.